This TCR beta chain was found in a study of cytomegalovirus exposure and HLA in healthy donors listed by TCRdb under 2017. Some background on the complete study: An earlier analysis of some 550 of the donors reported approximately 270 Gb of sequence data and approximately 110 million unique TCR beta sequences from 190 million or so T cells. To predict cytomegalovirus infection status, the study combined high-throughput TCR immunosequencing, statistical association of individual TCRs with disease status, and machine learning. Rather than using new phenotypic data, the later analysis identified candidate immune exposures from TCR beta sequences and from how often those sequences occurred across donors. Class I and class II HLA loci were covered by the typing at four-digit resolution. Roughly 300 gigabases of sequencing data and approximately 92 million unique TCR sequences made up an early release that covered 500 to 650 HLA-typed donors. The study used immunosequencing to profile the T cell repertoires of approximately 640 subjects and linked those repertoires to cytomegalovirus serostatus. All discovery cohort repertoires had been generated using a single sequencing platform. Across around 400 genotyped donors of the cohort, an average of about 240,000 unique TCR beta nucleotide sequences per donor were sequenced, and around 19% of those sequences were non-productive. About five DR-DQ haplotypes were treated as single units for association and clustering because of strong linkage in the cohort. Donor age, sex, ethnicity and CMV serostatus were compiled alongside the repertoire data. Typing coverage varied by locus: roughly 620-640 donors for A, B, C, DRB1 and DQB1; approximately 500 for DQA1; about 600 for DPA1; roughly 450 for DPB1. The study aimed to test whether cataloging public T cell receptors could reveal signatures of past pathogen exposure. The genetic ancestry cluster associated with self-reported Caucasian donors included around four fifths of the 300 to 400 genotyped donors. A later genetic analysis took genome-wide SNP genotypes for 398 of the 666 donors and used that subset as a discovery cohort. To decide whether each TCR beta V gene segment behaved as functional or pseudogenic, an earlier analysis of fewer than 750 of the donors relied on high-throughput TCR beta sequencing. A separate validation cohort of roughly 130 different subjects was used in addition to the approximately 610-subject first cohort. A later analysis re-analyzed previously published TCR beta repertoires from hundreds of donors and added high-resolution HLA genotyping to study TCR occurrence patterns.

The cohort comprised 670 or so healthy bone marrow donors. All cohort members were sampled while nominally healthy, although unrecorded immune exposures were likely present. The donor was CMV seropositive and belonged to the group of some 290 seropositive cohort members. Each donor provided a peripheral blood sample, and peripheral blood mononuclear cells were used for TCR beta sequencing. The Qiagen DNeasy Blood Extraction Kit was used to extract genomic DNA from the blood cell samples. Concerning this clone: The antigen this receptor binds is unknown. One base away there is no much larger clone; base qualities are not given.

The investigation overall reported the following: Because counts were too low, about 18 rarely observed V segments, including chromosome 9 orphons, were excluded from the earlier analysis of several hundred of the donors. The study gave a list of under 200 TCR beta chains associated with cytomegalovirus. HLA typing was unavailable for some donors at each locus, so association tests used only the typed subset. CMV serostatus was the only immune exposure information available for the cohort. In a later analysis, TCR association rates were found to vary across HLA loci, with the most associated TCRs seen for DRB1 alleles and the fewest for HLA-C alleles. A further reported finding was that TCR beta sequences accurately predicted the HLA-A and HLA-B alleles for most subjects in the first cohort. In an earlier analysis of fewer than 750 of the donors, most TCR beta V segments were observed in productive rearrangements about 87% or about 30% of the time, broadly matching IMGT annotations. The cohort was sequenced for TCR beta chains only, and without alpha or paired-chain data the features that could be detected were limited. In a later analysis, several top co-occurrence clusters were reported to appear linked to parvovirus B19, influenza, CMV and Epstein-Barr virus. While some public TCRs were present in many individuals, most TCR sequences turned up only very rarely across donors. Assigning TCR associations to individual alleles was difficult when HLA alleles, especially DR and DQ, strongly co-occurred. Some IMGT-functional V segments, including TRBV6-2 and TRBV6-3, could not be told apart with the 87-base-pair reads, so those segments were excluded. According to a later analysis, most CMV-associated TCR beta chains appeared to be HLA-restricted, and the HLA associations seemed to be driven largely by CMV exposure. At a false discovery rate of 0.05, a later analysis linked some 17,000 TCR beta sequences to specific HLA alleles. Roughly uniform sequencing depth across donors was assumed in presence/absence analyses, although this assumption may not hold. A later genetic analysis reported fewer N-insertions in productive TCRs among donors in an Asian-associated ancestry cluster than the roughly 650-donor mean. Correlated functional status among segregating V segments might be attributable to linkage disequilibrium, but an unknown experimental factor could not be ruled out. A cluster of highly shared sequence variants was judged likely to represent a technical artifact of the sequencing pipeline. According to the authors, the approach could potentially be generalized to other disease states and immunological phenotypes. V-gene and J-gene trimming of TCR beta chains was associated with a missense DCLRE1C variant in a later genetic analysis, and the association was replicated in an independent cohort. In vitro tests confirmed that three of the cytomegalovirus-associated TCR beta chains recognize cytomegalovirus antigens. In a later analysis, HLA-associated TCR beta chains showed more clonal expansion and lower generation probabilities than non-associated chains that were equally common. Cytomegalovirus status was reported to be diagnosed by the classifier with high specificity and sensitivity in both the original and validation cohorts.

Taken from cysteine to phenylalanine, the CDR3 has 14 residues. This entry keeps only the CDR3 DNA: 42 bases, framed from base 1. V and J are truncated by 5 bases and 0 bases respectively, leaving an intervening sequence of 8 bases. CDR1 and CDR2 were assigned from the germline V gene (reference sequence) as MNHNY and SVGAGI. Library prep was done by the immunoSEQ multiplex PCR assay. A mixture of 60 forward primers for TCR Vbeta segments and 13 reverse primers for TCR Jbeta segments was used in the multiplex PCR. The CDR3 region of rearranged TCR beta genes was amplified from genomic DNA by a multiplex PCR assay. The amplified TCR beta libraries were sequenced on the Illumina HiSeq System as 87-base-pair reads. In the authors' own workflow: A later analysis counted about 76 million unique TCR beta chains across the 666 repertoires, and around 9.9 million of these chains were shared by at least two donors. A nearest-neighbor algorithm error-corrected the raw reads and collapsed the reads into unique sequences, merging closely related sequences to remove PCR and sequencing errors. To assign V, D and J gene segments, CDR3 sequences were aligned to IMGT reference sequences. Each retained sequence needed at least a six-nucleotide match to both a V gene segment and a J gene segment. Rearrangements were called productive when the CDR3 lacked stop codons and stayed in frame with V and J; all others were non-productive. CDR3 was defined by IMGT convention, running from the second conserved V-encoded cysteine to the conserved J-encoded phenylalanine. The earlier analysis of about 530 of the donors excluded any sequence lacking an unambiguous match to a single V gene segment. In an earlier analysis of almost 600 of the donors, a V segment was called functional when productive rearrangements were above 56.7%, and segregating when the standard deviation between donors exceeded 5%. A statistical classification framework was built to diagnose cytomegalovirus status from the catalog of TCR beta chain sequences. In a later analysis, TCR nucleotide sequences were compared against IMGT/GENE-DB human TR gene sequences so that V and J genes could be assigned. A later analysis assigned CDR3 sequences and most-parsimonious VDJ recombination scenarios with the TCRdist pipeline. A later analysis defined each TCR beta chain by its CDR3 amino acid sequence plus V-gene family, and excluded reads lacking a unique V-gene family. A later analysis removed 550 to 700 highly shared, low-generation-probability nucleotide sequences to deal with suspected cross-contamination and a sequencing artifact. A later analysis calculated a clonal expansion index for each public chain from normalized within-repertoire ranks of inferred template counts. Generation probabilities in a later analysis came from a VDJ recombination model fitted to out-of-frame rearrangements, and those results were checked against IGoR. In a later analysis, TCR-TCR, TCR-HLA and TCR-CMV co-occurrence was scored with hypergeometric tests, and a repertoire-size bias correction was applied to TCR pairs. False discovery rates were estimated in a later analysis by permuting HLA or CMV assignments 20 times. A later analysis grouped co-occurring TCRs with DBSCAN, adding TCRdist sequence similarity when clustering within HLA-allele-positive subsets. Repertoires with fewer than 30,000 or more than 120,000 public chains were left out of co-occurrence clustering, as were about five repertoires with anomalous nucleotide sharing. This is the immuneACCESS table as TCRdb keeps it, with only in-frame sequences that have V and J called. A part of the clones is gone; compared with another copy, unresolved V genes explain less than half, and the rest is unexplained. The V and J calls and clone size were taken over from that table, and D and trimming were inferred from the DNA. In this sample the table shows fewer than 200,000 clones, around 83% of which occur a single time. The ten largest clones represent around 1.6% of the sample.

This sequence uses TRBV6-6 and TRBJ1-3; TRBD1 is perhaps the D gene, given 6 matching bases. The clonotype was recovered from a middle-aged man in good health and CMV-seropositive. The material sequenced was PBMCs. The nucleotides are TGTGCCAGCAGTACAGGGTTCTCTGGAAACACCATATATTTT. This yields the protein CASSTGFSGNTIYF.